This paragraph covers one TCR beta chain sequence. Its target is not known. The CDR3 runs 16 residues. Germline V lookup: CDR1 ENHRY, CDR2 SYGVKD. Trimming left V 0 bases short and J 5 bases short, with 13 bases between. The data stem from a study of post-analysis software for immune sequencing data. Study-wide background: Multiple sclerosis in the patients followed relapsing-remitting, secondary progressive and progressive-relapsing courses. Overall study findings and caveats: Strong co-clustering by F measure was evident for samples that had been prepared in the same batch. Diversity measured as normalized Chao1 was significantly lower in multiple sclerosis patients than in controls. When patients were compared with controls, four to six TRBV segments were more frequent, TRBV5-6, TRBV5-1 and TRBV20-1 among them.

The authors incorporated unique molecular identifiers into the TCR beta cDNA libraries. Some 500,000 cDNA molecules were recovered from an input of about 0.9 to 10 million T cells. Each CDR3 protein is one row after TCRdb ran MiXCR on the PCR reads. In the table there are roughly 730,000 distinct CDR3 sequences, about 27% of which are singletons. The TCR originated in a girl aged 10-17 years with multiple sclerosis. The sample was blood. J is TRBJ2-2 and V is TRBV10-3; D call uncertain. The CDR3 DNA is TGTGCCATCAGTGAGTCGGTGGGCGCTGGGACCGGGGAGCTGTTTTTT. It codes for CAISESVGAGTGELFF.